This TCR beta chain was captured in a study of technical replicates of blood from four donors. Sequencing used immunoSEQ multiplex PCR; TCRdb keeps in-frame clones, though not all of them. The sample has some 83,000 clones, 85% to 95% seen once. The CDR3 sequence is 17 residues long. Germline V gives CDR1 KGHSH, CDR2 LQKENI. V trimming: 3 bases; J trimming: 5 bases; junction bases outside the gene matches: 14. The origin of this receptor is a human donor in good health. Sequenced sample: T cells isolated from PBMCs. The chain employs TRBV18 and TRBJ1-2; 8 nucleotides line up with TRBD1. CDR3 sequence: CASSPTSTGTGFYGYTF. CDR3 DNA: TGTGCCAGCTCACCGACTTCAACCGGGACAGGTTTTTATGGCTACACCTTC.